The subject of this entry is one T cell receptor (beta chain). Antigen specificity is unknown. This record belongs to a study of cytomegalovirus exposure and HLA in healthy donors. Germline V gives CDR1 MGHRA, CDR2 YSYEKL. The CDR3 runs to 13 residues. V was pared by 4 bases and J by 7 bases, with 6 bases of the junction left unmatched. Study-wide results and limits: Later, an analysis found that common viral pathogens appeared to be linked with several of the most significant clusters.

Amplification used 60 Vbeta primers and 13 Jbeta primers. The table came from immunoSEQ multiplex PCR; TCRdb's copy has only in-frame clones and leaves some out. The profile shows some 150,000 clones, 65% to 80% of them singletons. The sequence came from a man aged 30 to 39 in good health and CMV-seronegative. V and J are TRBV4-1 and TRBJ1-2; 7 positions agree with TRBD1. The sample taken for sequencing was PBMCs. The CDR3 DNA sequence: TGCGCCAGCAGCCCCGACAGGGAGTCTGGCTACACCTTC. It codes for CASSPDRESGYTF.